These 14 T cell receptor beta chains came from one sample sequenced in a study of T cells in narcolepsy. Only in-frame clones appear in the TCRdb table, and some are missing; sequencing was by immunoSEQ multiplex PCR. The data hold under 35,000 clones, with around 83% observed a single time. The sample taken for sequencing was CD45RA- memory CD4+ T cells from PBMCs. Receptors were obtained from a human donor with narcolepsy.

This clone was seen a few times. The chain employs TRBV19 and TRBJ2-3; 8 nucleotides agree with TRBD2. Germline V lookup: CDR1 LNHDA, CDR2 SQIVND (reference sequence). The CDR3 is 14 residues long. With 4 bases clipped from V and 5 bases from J, the junction kept 5 bases outside the gene matches. The CDR3 nucleotides read TGTGCCAGTAGTAACGGGGGGGCTAGAGATACGCAGTATTTT. It translates to CASSNGGARDTQYF.

This chain links TRBV5-1 with TRBJ2-5; the D gene is possibly TRBD2 (5 bases). Between the trimmed V and J ends, which lost 0 bases and 1 base, there was a span of 10 bases. The CDR3 contains 15 residues. Germline V gene data show CDR1 as SGHRS and CDR2 as YFSETQ. CDR3 amino acids: CASSLGVRAQETQYF. DNA for the CDR3: TGCGCCAGCAGCTTGGGAGTGAGGGCCCAAGAGACCCAGTACTTC.

There are a few counts of this clone. This chain joins TRBV19 and TRBJ1-2, with TRBD1 matching 7 bases. Germline-derived CDR1 and CDR2 are LNHDA and SQIVND (reference sequence). CDR3 length equals 17 residues. With 3 bases clipped from V and 1 base from J, the junction kept 11 bases outside the gene matches. The CDR3 coding sequence is TGTGCCAGTAGTATCGGGGGGACAGAGACCCTTAACTATGGCTACACCTTC. Its translation: CASSIGGTETLNYGYTF.

The rearrangement links TRBV6-5 to TRBJ1-5, with TRBD1 as a possible D gene (6 bases). The CDR3 totals 14 residues. Per the germline V gene, CDR1 is MNHEY and CDR2 is SVGAGI. V lost 2 bases and J lost 7, with 12 bases in between. CDR3 residues: CASSYPGVGQPQHF. CDR3 coding DNA: TGTGCCAGCAGTTACCCAGGGGTGGGACAGCCCCAGCATTTT.

The rearrangement uses TRBV7-3 and TRBJ2-3, with 7 bases matching TRBD1. J was trimmed by 0 bases and V by 2 bases; bases with no gene match: 2. The CDR3 is 15 amino acids. CDR1 and CDR2 (germline): SGHTA, FQGTGA. As DNA, the CDR3 is TGTGCCAGCAGCTTATGGGGACAGAGCACAGATACGCAGTATTTT. Translated: CASSLWGQSTDTQYF. Together with reference TRBV7-3 and TRBJ2-3, the CDR3 gives the full variable domain: GAGVSQTPSNKVTEKGKYVELRCDPISGHTALYWYRQSLGQGPEFLIYFQGTGAADDSGLPNDRFFAVRPEGSVSTLKIQRTERGDSAVYLCASSLWGQSTDTQYFGPGTRLTVL.

The V gene is TRBV21-1, the J gene TRBJ2-5; TRBD2, as called in the table, went unchecked against the DNA. The DNA end favors TRBJ2-7, so the J call may be wrong. TRBV21-1 is a pseudogene locus. The CDR3 sequence is 16 residues long. The CDR3 region has the DNA TGTGCCAGCAGCAAAGCCCCACCCCTTCCCAACTACGAGCAGTACTTC. Translating gives CASSKAPPLPNYEQYF.

The chain combines TRBV5-6 with TRBJ2-1, with D possibly matching TRBD2 (6 bases). CDR1 SGHDT and CDR2 YYEEEE come from the germline V gene. Trimming pared 4 bases from V and 7 bases from J, leaving 30 bases between. The CDR3 is made up of 19 amino acids. The CDR3 reads CASSPPFPGTSLEGNEQFF. In DNA form, the CDR3 reads TGTGCCAGCAGCCCACCATTCCCCGGGACTTCCCTCGAAGGGAATGAGCAGTTCTTC.

The chain recombines TRBV2 with TRBJ1-3, with TRBD1 matching over 8 bases. CDR1 SNHLY and CDR2 FYNNEI come from the germline V gene. V lost 5 bases, J lost 2 bases, and 8 bases stayed unmatched. The CDR3 extends over 16 amino acids. In DNA form, the CDR3 reads TGTGCCAGCAGTCCCTCCAGGGGGCGAGCTGGAAACACCATATATTTT. It specifies CASSPSRGRAGNTIYF.

The CDR3 coding sequence is TGTGCCATTCGTGGTTCAGACAGGGGCCGTGGAAACACCATATATTTT. Encoded protein: CAIRGSDRGRGNTIYF. The chain is built from TRBV10-3 and TRBJ1-3, with 8 bases identical to TRBD1. Germline CDR1 reads ENHRY; CDR2 reads SYGVKD. This CDR3 spans 16 amino acids. The ends lost 9 bases at V and 3 bases at J; junction bases unmatched: 13.

The V and J genes are TRBV19 and TRBJ1-4, with 9 bases matching TRBD1. Looked up from germline, CDR1 is LNHDA and CDR2 is SQIVND (reference sequence). V lost 4 bases and J lost 12; bases outside the gene matches: 12. This CDR3 spans 15 amino acids. The CDR3 nucleotides are TGTGCCAGTAGTACTCCGGGACAGGGAGAGGCACAACTGTTTTTT. Amino acids: CASSTPGQGEAQLFF.

V usage is TRBV6-1 and J usage is TRBJ2-5; 9 nucleotides match TRBD2. Matching the DNA end better, TRBJ2-7 makes the J call doubtful. Germline V gene sequence: CDR1 MNHNS, CDR2 SASEGT. The CDR3 has 14 amino acids. The CDR3 DNA is TGTGCCAGCAGGCCTAGCGGGGAAGCCTACGAGCAGTACTTC. Translated, it gives CASRPSGEAYEQYF.

The chain carries TRBV7-6 and TRBJ2-5; D is undetermined. Near its end, the DNA agrees better with TRBJ2-7, so the J call may be wrong. Germline assignment: CDR1 SGHVS and CDR2 FNYEAQ. This CDR3 is built from 13 residues. The CDR3 DNA reads TGTGCCAGCAGCCGGGTAGACTCCTACGAGCAGTACTTC. Its translation: CASSRVDSYEQYF.

This chain joins TRBV7-3 and TRBJ1-2; TRBD1 is a possible D gene (6 bases). The length of the CDR3 is 14 residues. Germline lookup yields CDR1 SGHTA and CDR2 FQGTGA. With 5 bases removed from V and 4 bases from J, the gap between germline ends came to 14 bases. CDR3 region: CASSPTGGRYGYTF. The CDR3, as DNA: TGTGCCAGCAGCCCGACCGGGGGCCGCTATGGCTACACCTTC.

This clone occurred once. The chain combines TRBV4-1 with TRBJ2-5; D uncertain. CDR1 MGHRA and CDR2 YSYEKL come from the germline V gene. The CDR3 contains 16 residues. Trimming left V 0 bases short and J 7 bases short, with 18 bases between. The CDR3 sequence is CASSQEARPLPGTQYF. CDR3 nucleotides: TGCGCCAGCAGCCAAGAAGCGAGACCCCTCCCTGGGACCCAGTACTTC.